One and the same sample provided the 7 T cell receptor beta chains below, sequenced in a study of T cell repertoires in cytomegalovirus infection. MiXCR, run by TCRdb on the reads, gives a single entry per CDR3 protein. The table has some 240,000 distinct CDR3 sequences, about a sixth seen once. The sample was CD8+ T cells from PBMCs. The receptor set was obtained from a human donor in good health (CMV status not recorded). Some clones in this sample may be carry-over from other donors' samples.

This clonotype has ten or more counts. The V gene is TRBV7-2, the J gene TRBJ1-5; 12 bases are shared with TRBD1. The germline gives CDR1 SGHTA, CDR2 FQGNSA. There are 15 residues in the CDR3. J was trimmed by 6 bases and V by 5 bases; bases with no gene match: 5. The CDR3 region is CASSGTGGAGQPQHF. The CDR3 DNA follows: TGTGCCAGCAGCGGGACAGGGGGCGCGGGTCAGCCCCAGCATTTT. Full variable domain (remainder filled in from reference TRBV7-2 and TRBJ1-5): GAGVSQSPSNKVTEKGKDVELRCDPISGHTALYWYRQSLGQGLEFLIYFQGNSAPDKSGLPSDRFSAERTGGSVSTLTIQRTQQEDSAVYLCASSGTGGAGQPQHFGDGTRLSIL.

This clonotype was found many times. The chain has TRBV7-6 and TRBJ1-1; D is perhaps TRBD1 (5 bases). Trimming took off 2 bases at V and 4 bases at J, with 11 bases between the two ends. This CDR3 region has 14 residues. Germline CDR1 SGHVS, CDR2 FNYEAQ. In nucleotides, the CDR3 is TGTGCCAGCAGCTTAATGGGGGACGGCACTGAAGCTTTCTTT. Protein sequence: CASSLMGDGTEAFF.

The genes are TRBV2 and TRBJ1-1; the match to TRBD1 covers 8 bases. This CDR3 is built from 17 residues. The V and J ends lost 4 bases and 0 bases, in that order; junction bases with no gene match: 10. Per the germline V gene, CDR1 is SNHLY and CDR2 is FYNNEI. The CDR3 nucleotides read TGTGCCAGCAGTGGGACAGGGAACCCTCCTTTGAACACTGAAGCTTTCTTT. This translates into CASSGTGNPPLNTEAFF.

The chain links TRBV4-1 to TRBJ2-7; tentatively, D is TRBD2 (5 bases). This CDR3 contains 13 residues. V lost 4 bases to trimming and J lost 4 bases, with 11 bases between them. Germline-derived CDR1 and CDR2 are MGHRA and YSYEKL. The DNA for the CDR3 is TGCGCCAGCAGCCCCCGGGGTATGTACGAGCAGTACTTC. This gives the protein CASSPRGMYEQYF.

In this sample, this clonotype turned up many times. V gene TRBV7-6 combines with J gene TRBJ1-1; 12 positions match TRBD1. The CDR3 covers 18 residues. Germline V gives CDR1 SGHVS, CDR2 FNYEAQ. V shed 1 base, J shed 5 bases, and the junction held 11 bases outside the gene matches. CDR3 sequence reads: CASSLDSVGTGGFTEAFF. The CDR3 DNA reads as TGTGCCAGCAGCTTAGATAGCGTCGGGACAGGGGGCTTTACTGAAGCTTTCTTT.

This sequence joins TRBV2 and TRBJ2-2, with a tentative D call TRBD1 (6 bases). The CDR3 loop spans 14 amino acids. Germline V gives CDR1 SNHLY, CDR2 FYNNEI. V gave up 2 bases and J gave up 4 bases, with 8 bases separating them. The CDR3 here is CASSERGGTGELFF. The CDR3 nucleotides read TGTGCCAGCAGTGAAAGAGGGGGCACCGGGGAGCTGTTTTTT.

This clonotype was counted ten times or more. The chain is built from TRBV7-2 and TRBJ2-7; D perhaps matches TRBD2 (5 bases). The V and J ends lost 2 bases and 3 bases respectively, with 20 bases between them. Germline lookup yields CDR1 SGHTA and CDR2 FQGNSA. The length of the CDR3 is 17 residues. This chain's CDR3 is CASSLYVYRDVVYEQYF. The CDR3 DNA is TGTGCCAGCAGCTTATATGTGTACCGGGATGTTGTCTACGAGCAGTACTTC.